Sequencing of this T cell receptor (beta chain) was carried out in a study of post-analysis software for immune sequencing data. About the study: Courses of disease covered relapsing-remitting, secondary progressive and progressive-relapsing multiple sclerosis. Whole-study results and caveats: Normalized Chao1 diversity in multiple sclerosis patients fell significantly below that of controls. The authors found that F measure strongly co-clustered same-batch samples. Five or six TRBV segments, TRBV5-6, TRBV5-1 and TRBV20-1 among them, were found more frequent in patients than controls.

V lost 3 bases and J 0 bases, leaving 5 bases between the germline ends. Germline-derived CDR1 and CDR2 are MNHNS and SASEGT. CDR3 length: 13 residues. The library was made from cDNA and included unique molecular identifiers. Starting from approximately 0.95 to 9.8 million T cells, the study yielded approximately 460,000 cDNA molecules. TCRdb recomputed calls from the PCR reads with MiXCR, one row per CDR3 protein. The sample records 600,000 to 700,000 distinct CDR3 sequences, more than 50% being singletons. Remarks on this clonotype: Its antigen is still unknown.

The sample comprised blood. The clonotype originates from a girl aged 2-10 years with multiple sclerosis. The chain combines TRBV6-1 with TRBJ1-1; D call uncertain. The CDR3 reads CASSESLNTEAFF. In nucleotides, the CDR3 is TGTGCCAGCAGTGAGAGTTTGAACACTGAAGCTTTCTTT.